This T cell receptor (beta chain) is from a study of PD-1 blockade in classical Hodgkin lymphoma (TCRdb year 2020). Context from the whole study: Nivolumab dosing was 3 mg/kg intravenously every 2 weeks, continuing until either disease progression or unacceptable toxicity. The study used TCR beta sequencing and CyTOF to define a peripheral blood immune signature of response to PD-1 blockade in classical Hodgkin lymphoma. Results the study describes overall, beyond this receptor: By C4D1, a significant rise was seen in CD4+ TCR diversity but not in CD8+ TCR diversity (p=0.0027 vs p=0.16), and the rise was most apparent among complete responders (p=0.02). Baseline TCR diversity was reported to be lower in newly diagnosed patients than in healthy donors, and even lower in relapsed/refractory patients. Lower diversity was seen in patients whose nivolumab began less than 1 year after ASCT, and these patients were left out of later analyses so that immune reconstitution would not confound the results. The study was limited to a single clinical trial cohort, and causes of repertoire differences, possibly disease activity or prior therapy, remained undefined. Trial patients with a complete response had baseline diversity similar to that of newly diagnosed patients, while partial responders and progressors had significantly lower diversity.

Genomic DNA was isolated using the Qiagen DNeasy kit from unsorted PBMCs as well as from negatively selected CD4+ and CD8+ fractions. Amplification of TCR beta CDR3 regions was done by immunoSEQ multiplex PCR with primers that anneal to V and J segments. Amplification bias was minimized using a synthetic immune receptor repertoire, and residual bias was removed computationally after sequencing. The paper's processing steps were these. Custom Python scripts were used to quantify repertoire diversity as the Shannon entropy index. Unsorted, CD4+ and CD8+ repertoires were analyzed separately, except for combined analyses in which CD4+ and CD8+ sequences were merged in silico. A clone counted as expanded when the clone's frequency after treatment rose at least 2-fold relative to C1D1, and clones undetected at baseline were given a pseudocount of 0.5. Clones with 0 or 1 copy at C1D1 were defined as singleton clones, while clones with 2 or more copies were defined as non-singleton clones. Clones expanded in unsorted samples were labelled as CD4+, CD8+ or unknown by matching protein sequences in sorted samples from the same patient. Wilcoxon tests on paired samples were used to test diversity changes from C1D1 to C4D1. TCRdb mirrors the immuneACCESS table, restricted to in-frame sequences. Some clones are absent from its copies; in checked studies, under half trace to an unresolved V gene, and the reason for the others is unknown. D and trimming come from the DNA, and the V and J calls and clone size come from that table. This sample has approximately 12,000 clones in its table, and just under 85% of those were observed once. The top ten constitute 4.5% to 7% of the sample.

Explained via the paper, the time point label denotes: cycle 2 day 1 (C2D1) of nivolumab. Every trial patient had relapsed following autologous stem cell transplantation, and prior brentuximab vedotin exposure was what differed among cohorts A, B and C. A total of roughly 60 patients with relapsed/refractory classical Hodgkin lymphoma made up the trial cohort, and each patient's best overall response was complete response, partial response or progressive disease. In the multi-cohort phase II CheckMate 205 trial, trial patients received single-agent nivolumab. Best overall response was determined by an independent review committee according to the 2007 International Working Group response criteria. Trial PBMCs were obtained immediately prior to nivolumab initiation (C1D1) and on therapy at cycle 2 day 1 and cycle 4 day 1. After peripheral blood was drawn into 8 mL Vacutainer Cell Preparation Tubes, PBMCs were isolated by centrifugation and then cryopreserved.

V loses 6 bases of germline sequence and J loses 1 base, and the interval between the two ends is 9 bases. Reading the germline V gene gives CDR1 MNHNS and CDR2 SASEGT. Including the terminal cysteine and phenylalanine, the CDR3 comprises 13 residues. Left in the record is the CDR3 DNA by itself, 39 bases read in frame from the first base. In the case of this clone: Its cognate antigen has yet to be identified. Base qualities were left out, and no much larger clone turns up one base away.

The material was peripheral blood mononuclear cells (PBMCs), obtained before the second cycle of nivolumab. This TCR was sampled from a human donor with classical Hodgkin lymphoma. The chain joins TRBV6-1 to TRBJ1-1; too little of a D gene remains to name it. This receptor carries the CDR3 CASRASENTEAFF. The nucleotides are TGTGCCAGCAGGGCATCGGAGAACACTGAAGCTTTCTTT.